The clone carrying this T cell receptor beta chain was recorded many times. What it recognizes is unknown. This CDR3 has 13 residues. V was clipped by 3 bases and J by 5 bases, with 10 bases between them. Germline CDR1 and CDR2: MNHNS and SASEGT. Sequenced by immunoSEQ multiplex PCR; TCRdb stores in-frame clones only, minus some. The sample includes 260,000 or so clones, about 92% seen only once; the top ten take approximately 3%. This specimen comes from a study of cytomegalovirus exposure and HLA in healthy donors. In the study overall: In a later analysis, the roughly 120 validation repertoires were reported to have used the same platform as the 600 to 800 first-cohort repertoires.

The study drew the donors from its approximately 110-subject validation cohort, separate from the 666-subject first cohort. Overall study findings and caveats: Cytomegalovirus-associated status was assigned to about 150 TCR beta chains. Confirmation in vitro established that a few CMV-associated chains were specific for CMV antigens.

This TCR came from a woman aged 25 to 39 in good health and CMV-seronegative. Specimen: PBMCs. The chain joins TRBV6-1 to TRBJ2-5; D not resolved. CDR3 coding DNA: TGTGCCAGCAGTGATGAGGCTAGGGAGACCCAGTACTTC. As protein: CASSDEARETQYF.